This passage covers 30 T cell receptor beta chains from one sample sequenced in a study of vaccination and CD4 T cells after COVID-19 (dated by TCRdb to 2022 to 2024). The method behind the library was PCR. Sequenced on an Illumina iSeq 100. TCR sequencing of DNA from cultured CD4+ T cells used the Oncomine TCR Beta short-read assay at the Johns Hopkins FTIC core. TCRdb redid the processing of the public reads, applying fastp at Q25 and MiXCR, and retained in-frame beta chains. Each entry merges the rows of one CDR3 protein and shows their most common DNA and genes. The sample has 8,000 to 9,500 distinct CDR3 sequences on record, over 40% of them singletons. The ten largest account for about a tenth of the sample. Reading the label with the study, this specimen's treatment or condition is: roughly 10-day PBMC culture with coronavirus spike peptide pools or control peptides (ViraFEST assay). CD4+ T cells from unexposed donors were collected before the COVID-19 pandemic (2011-2018).

Their antigens are not known. The sequencing input was CD4+ T cells from blood, cultured in vitro. These receptors came from a human donor in good health.

The chain joins TRBV28 to TRBJ1-2; tentative D call: TRBD1 (5 bases). V was clipped by 7 bases and J by 2 bases, with 8 bases between them. CDR3 size: 12 residues. CDR1 is MDHEN, CDR2 SYDVKM, per germline. The CDR3 region has the DNA TGTGCCAGCAAGGAGGGGAACTATGGCTACACCTTC. It translates to CASKEGNYGYTF.

A few counts support this clonotype. The genes are TRBV6-5 and TRBJ2-2; no clear D gene. Per the germline V gene, CDR1 is MNHEY and CDR2 is SVGAGI. Trimming stripped 0 bases from V and 6 bases from J, with 2 bases between. The CDR3 extends over 12 amino acids. CDR3 sequence (DNA): TGTGCCAGCAGTTACTCGGCCGGGGAGCTGTTTTTT. It is translated as CASSYSAGELFF.

A few counts support this clonotype. The rearrangement links TRBV7-2 to TRBJ1-2, with 8 bases that match TRBD1. Unmatched junction bases numbered 14, after V lost 1 base and J lost 4 bases. The CDR3 extends over 18 amino acids. Germline CDR1 is SGHTA and CDR2 is FQGNSA. The CDR3 bases are TGTGCCAGCAGCTTAGTAGGGACATTAGATGGACAGGGCTATGGCTACACCTTC. Translated: CASSLVGTLDGQGYGYTF.

V and J are TRBV6-5 and TRBJ2-3; 9 nucleotides align to TRBD2. V trimming: 2 bases; J trimming: 9 bases; junction bases outside the gene matches: 9. Germline CDR1 is MNHEY and CDR2 is SVGAGI. The CDR3 is 15 amino acids. CDR3 coding DNA: TGTGCCAGCAGTTACAAGCGGGGGGACCCTGCGACGCAGTATTTT. Translation: CASSYKRGDPATQYF.

The chain carries TRBV18 and TRBJ2-7; 8 bases are shared with TRBD1. Germline V gives CDR1 KGHSH, CDR2 LQKENI. The CDR3 runs 14 residues. V shed 3 bases, J shed 3 bases, and the junction held 4 bases outside the gene matches. CDR3 region: CASSPPGQDYEQYF. CDR3 coding DNA: TGTGCCAGCTCACCTCCGGGACAGGACTACGAGCAGTACTTC.

This clonotype showed up just a few times. The chain links TRBV5-4 to TRBJ1-2, with D perhaps matching TRBD1 (5 bases). Germline CDR1 reads SGHNT; CDR2 reads YYREEE (reference sequence). CDR3 size: 13 residues. V shed 9 bases and J shed 4 bases, with 16 bases lying between them. CDR3 bases: TGTGCCACACAGGAGCGGAGTTCCTATGGCTACACCTTC. Residues: CATQERSSYGYTF.

This sequence joins TRBV30 and TRBJ2-5, with D perhaps being TRBD1 or TRBD2 (5 bases each). Germline V CDR1 and CDR2: GTSNPN, SVGIG (reference sequence). V gave up 1 base and J gave up 4 bases, with 10 bases separating them. CDR3 length: 13 amino acids. The CDR3, as DNA: TGTGCCTGGAGTGCGGGGCGAGGAGAGACCCAGTACTTC. It codes for CAWSAGRGETQYF.

The chain combines TRBV27 with TRBJ1-5, with a weak D call TRBD1 (6 bases). There are 16 residues in the CDR3. The V end was cut by 6 bases, the J end by 3 bases, with 18 bases between. Germline values: CDR1 MNHEY, CDR2 SMNVEV (reference sequence). The CDR3 coding sequence is TGTGCCAGCAGCCCCCGGGGGGCGAAAAACAATCAGCCCCAGCATTTT. It yields the protein CASSPRGAKNNQPQHF.

This clonotype was found once. This chain links TRBV5-1 with TRBJ2-5, with D perhaps TRBD1 or TRBD2 (5 bases each). V was clipped by 3 bases and J by 2 bases, with 11 bases between them. Germline V gene sequence: CDR1 SGHRS, CDR2 YFSETQ. The CDR3 loop spans 14 amino acids. This CDR3 reads CASSYGTQQETQYF. The CDR3 bases are TGCGCCAGCAGCTACGGGACCCAACAAGAGACCCAGTACTTC. The entire variable domain, with the rest obtained from reference TRBV5-1 and TRBJ2-5, is as follows: KAGVTQTPRYLIKTRGQQVTLSCSPISGHRSVSWYQQTPGQGLQFLFEYFSETQRNKGNFPGRFSGRQFSNSRSEMNVSTLELGDSALYLCASSYGTQQETQYFGPGTRLLVL.

The chain carries TRBV7-8 and TRBJ1-2; D is ambiguous. Germline CDR1 SGHVS, CDR2 FQNEAQ. The germline V and J ends were trimmed by 2 bases and 0 bases, with 7 bases remaining between them. CDR3 length equals 14 residues. The CDR3 region is CASSLRSSNYGYTF. Written as DNA, the CDR3 is TGTGCCAGCAGCTTACGCAGCTCTAACTATGGCTACACCTTC.

The chain couples TRBV19 to TRBJ2-2; D perhaps matches TRBD2 (5 bases). Germline lookup yields CDR1 LNHDA and CDR2 SQIVND (reference sequence). The ends were cut back, 4 bases at V and 1 base at J, with 19 bases in the middle. The CDR3 length is 18 residues. The CDR3 nucleotides read TGTGCCAGTAGTACGAGGGTACGGGGAAGGGTGAACACCGGGGAGCTGTTTTTT. Its translation: CASSTRVRGRVNTGELFF.

In this sample, this clonotype turned up a few times. V usage is TRBV6-1 and J usage is TRBJ1-5; 11 bases are shared with TRBD1. V shed 8 bases and J 3 bases; nucleotides not matched to a gene: 3. The germline V gene has CDR1 MNHNS and CDR2 SASEGT. The CDR3 is 14 residues long. The CDR3 DNA follows: TGTGCCAGCGGGGACAGGGGGTTCAATCAGCCCCAGCATTTT. This encodes CASGDRGFNQPQHF.

The sample holds a few counts of this clonotype. CDR3 loop: CASSETGGYGYTF. DNA of the CDR3: TGCGCCAGCAGTGAAACAGGTGGATATGGCTACACCTTC. This chain joins TRBV10-1 and TRBJ1-2; D may be TRBD1 (5 bases). The V gene's germline CDR1 is WNHNN and CDR2 SYGVQD (reference sequence). This CDR3 is 13 amino acids long. Trimming cost V 3 bases and J 5 bases, with 10 bases left between them.

In this sample, this clonotype turned up a few times. The chain couples TRBV12-3 or TRBV12-4 to TRBJ2-7, with 7 nucleotides matching TRBD2. CDR3 length: 19 residues. J gave up 1 base and V 7 bases, and 22 bases lay outside the gene matches. For the CDR3, the DNA is TGTGCCAGCACCCGCTATCCCTTGGGGGGGACGCACAGTTCCTACGAGCAGTACTTC. This sequence encodes CASTRYPLGGTHSSYEQYF.

This clonotype showed up just a few times. The chain carries TRBV7-6 and TRBJ2-2; 7 bases fit TRBD2. Germline CDR1 and CDR2: SGHVS and FNYEAQ. The J segment lost 4 bases and the V segment lost 1 base, leaving 9 bases of the junction unmatched. This CDR3 region has 17 residues. DNA of the CDR3: TGTGCCAGCAGCTTAGAGGCGGCTAGCGGAAGCACCGGGGAGCTGTTTTTT. It specifies CASSLEAASGSTGELFF.

The chain is built from TRBV6-1 and TRBJ2-7, with 8 bases fitting TRBD2. Looked up from germline, CDR1 is MNHNS and CDR2 is SASEGT. Germline trimming cut 6 bases from V and 5 bases from J; bases unmatched to any gene: 15. The length of the CDR3 is 16 residues. The CDR3 loop reads CASSLRAGAVVHEQYF. The CDR3 DNA sequence: TGTGCCAGCAGCCTACGAGCGGGGGCTGTCGTCCACGAGCAGTACTTC.

The rearrangement joins TRBV20-1 to TRBJ1-6, with D unresolved. The CDR3 consists of 14 residues. V was pared by 3 bases and J by 0 bases, with 6 bases between. Germline-derived CDR1 and CDR2 are DFQATT and SNEGSKA (reference sequence). CDR3 sequence (DNA): TGCAGTGCTAGGCCGAGCTCCTATAATTCACCCCTCCACTTT. Amino acid sequence: CSARPSSYNSPLHF.

J is TRBJ2-5 and V is TRBV5-1; D gene unclear. Trimming removed 0 bases from V and 0 bases from J, with 9 bases in between. There are 15 residues in the CDR3. Germline CDR1 and CDR2: SGHRS and YFSETQ. The CDR3 reads CASSLASDDQETQYF. In nucleotides, the CDR3 is TGCGCCAGCAGCTTGGCCTCGGACGACCAAGAGACCCAGTACTTC.

The CDR3, as DNA: TGTGCCAGCAGTGAAGGTTCAGGGGTATATGGCTACACCTTC. Translation: CASSEGSGVYGYTF. The chain employs TRBV6-1 and TRBJ1-2; TRBD1 is a possible D gene (6 bases). The germline V and J ends were trimmed by 1 base and 5 bases, with 11 bases remaining between them. CDR3 length equals 14 residues. The germline CDR1 and CDR2 sequences are MNHNS and SASEGT.

V gene TRBV9 combines with J gene TRBJ2-6, with D perhaps matching TRBD1 (5 bases). There are 15 residues in the CDR3. V lost 0 bases, J lost 3 bases, and 7 bases lay in between. CDR1 and CDR2 (germline): SGDLS, YYNGEE. In nucleotides, the CDR3 is TGTGCCAGCAGCGTAGCAGGGCGTGGGGCCAACGTCCTGACTTTC. It specifies CASSVAGRGANVLTF. Full variable domain (missing parts from reference TRBV9 and TRBJ2-6): DSGVTQTPKHLITATGQRVTLRCSPRSGDLSVYWYQQSLDQGLQFLIQYYNGEERAKGNILERFSAQQFPDLHSELNLSSLELGDSALYFCASSVAGRGANVLTFGAGSRLTVL.

V gene TRBV6-2 or TRBV6-3 combines with J gene TRBJ2-1, with 11 bases matching TRBD1. After removal of 4 bases from V and 0 bases from J, the junction contained 5 bases not matched to a gene. Per the germline V gene, CDR1 is MNHEY and CDR2 is SVGEGT. The CDR3 is made up of 17 amino acids. The CDR3 coding sequence is TGTGCCAGCAGTTTTGGGACAGGGGGTTTCTCCTACAATGAGCAGTTCTTC. Translating it yields CASSFGTGGFSYNEQFF.

This clonotype is classed as large. The chain is built from TRBV20-1 and TRBJ2-1, with TRBD2 identical over 9 bases. The CDR3 extends over 15 amino acids. CDR1 is DFQATT, CDR2 SNEGSKA, per germline (reference sequence). J lost 4 bases, V lost 3 bases, and 7 bases had no gene match. The DNA for the CDR3 is TGCAGTGCTAGTACCTGGGCGGGAGGGTACAATGAGCAGTTCTTC. Translated: CSASTWAGGYNEQFF.

This chain connects TRBV5-1 to TRBJ1-2; 7 positions agree with TRBD1. CDR1 SGHRS and CDR2 YFSETQ come from the germline V gene. Germline trimming cut 1 base from V and 6 bases from J; bases unmatched to any gene: 9. This CDR3 is built from 15 residues. CDR3 nucleotide sequence: TGCGCCAGCAGCTTGTCGACAGGGCCTAGTGATGGCTACACCTTC. Encoded protein: CASSLSTGPSDGYTF.

J is TRBJ1-2 and V is TRBV7-9; 9 positions match TRBD1. The CDR3 runs 17 residues. CDR1 and CDR2 (germline): SEHNR, FQNEAQ (reference sequence). V gave up 2 bases and J gave up 6 bases; unmatched junction bases: 13. CDR3 residues: CASSLPLGQGFYHGYTF. The CDR3 DNA follows: TGTGCCAGCAGCTTACCCTTGGGACAGGGCTTTTACCATGGCTACACCTTC.

V and J are TRBV15 and TRBJ1-4; maybe TRBD1 (6 bases). This CDR3 contains 15 residues. V gave up 1 base and J gave up 3 bases, with 9 bases separating them. Germline V gene sequence: CDR1 LNHNV, CDR2 YYDKDF (reference sequence). The CDR3 region has the DNA TGTGCCACCAGCAGAGGGACAGCCCCTAATGAAAAACTGTTTTTT. Translated, it gives CATSRGTAPNEKLFF.

J is TRBJ2-7 and V is TRBV6-5; 9 positions match TRBD1. Germline V lookup: CDR1 MNHEY, CDR2 SVGAGI. The V segment lost 4 bases and the J segment 4 bases; nucleotides outside the gene matches: 5. The CDR3 is 14 amino acids. The CDR3 spells CASSSTGGAYEQYF. The CDR3, as DNA: TGTGCCAGCAGTTCAACAGGGGGCGCATACGAGCAGTACTTC.

This chain joins TRBV2 and TRBJ1-2; maybe TRBD1 (6 bases). The V end lost 6 bases, the J end lost 9 bases, and 17 bases lay between the germline ends. The CDR3 loop spans 13 amino acids. Germline V gene data show CDR1 as SNHLY and CDR2 as FYNNEI. The CDR3 region is CASREGGSRRYTF. CDR3 DNA: TGTGCCAGCAGGGAGGGGGGGTCTCGACGCTACACCTTC.

The chain combines TRBV11-2 with TRBJ2-3; D possibly corresponds to TRBD1 (6 bases). There are 15 residues in the CDR3. Trimming pared 5 bases from V and 5 bases from J, leaving 17 bases between. CDR1 and CDR2 from the germline V gene are SGHAT and FQNNGV. This chain's CDR3 is CASSPHTGLRDTQYF. CDR3 sequence (DNA): TGTGCCAGCAGCCCCCATACAGGGTTGAGAGATACGCAGTATTTT.

V usage is TRBV6-5 and J usage is TRBJ2-1, with D uncertain. Trimming removed 0 bases from V and 7 bases from J, with 7 bases in between. CDR3 length: 13 amino acids. Germline CDR1 reads MNHEY; CDR2 reads SVGAGI. CDR3 residues: CASSYSDGNEQFF. Here the CDR3 DNA reads TGTGCCAGCAGTTACTCAGACGGGAATGAGCAGTTCTTC.

The rearrangement uses TRBV2 and TRBJ1-1; a weak D match, TRBD1 (6 bases). The CDR3 extends over 17 amino acids. V dropped 2 bases and J dropped 1 base, with 17 bases sitting between them. Per germline, CDR1 SNHLY and CDR2 FYNNEI. The DNA for the CDR3 is TGTGCCAGCAGTGAACAGGGGACACCAATACCGAACACTGAAGCTTTCTTT. Its translation is CASSEQGTPIPNTEAFF.